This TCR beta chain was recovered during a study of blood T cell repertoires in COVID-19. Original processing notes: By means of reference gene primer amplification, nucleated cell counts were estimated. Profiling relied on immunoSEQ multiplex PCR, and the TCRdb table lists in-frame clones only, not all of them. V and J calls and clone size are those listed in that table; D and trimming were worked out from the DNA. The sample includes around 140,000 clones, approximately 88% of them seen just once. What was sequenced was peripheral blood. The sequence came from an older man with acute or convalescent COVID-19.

The CDR3 spells CASSYNRVSQPQHF. The CDR3, as DNA: TGTGCCAGCAGTTACAACCGGGTTAGCCAGCCCCAGCATTTT. The chain combines TRBV6-5 with TRBJ1-5; D is unresolved. This CDR3 has 14 amino acids. V lost 2 bases, J lost 7 bases, and 12 bases lay in between. Germline V gene data show CDR1 as MNHEY and CDR2 as SVGAGI.